This TCR beta chain originates from a study of blood T cells in healthy people across ages. The trim removed 6 bases at V and 7 bases at J, leaving 8 bases unmatched. Germline assignment: CDR1 SNHLY and CDR2 FYNNEI. This CDR3 is 14 amino acids long. Sample-barcoded 5' priming and a J-beta primer mix drove a second PCR of about 6 to 11 cycles. From the 5' RACE reads, TCRdb called clonotypes with MiXCR, one entry per CDR3 protein. The table has 800,000 to 950,000 distinct CDR3 sequences, roughly 29% seen once. These records were also assigned to another study, of T cells of mothers and their children. That work contributes: Three healthy Caucasian mothers and their six children were the donors.

The sample comprised blood. V usage is TRBV2 and J usage is TRBJ1-5, with 8 bases aligning to TRBD1. The TCR was taken from a middle-aged woman in good health. CDR3 sequence reads: CASSREDRDQPQHF. The CDR3 nucleotides are TGTGCCAGCAGCCGGGAGGACAGGGACCAGCCCCAGCATTTT. The full variable domain, completed using reference TRBV2 and TRBJ1-5, is EPEVTQTPSHQVTQMGQEVILRCVPISNHLYFYWYRQILGQKVEFLVSFYNNEISEKSEIFDDQFSVERPDGSNFTLKIRSTKLEDSAMYFCASSREDRDQPQHFGDGTRLSIL.